This T cell receptor beta chain was observed in a study of persistence of HIV-infected CD4 T cells. Study overall: The sample holds CD4+ T cells responsive to CMV or HIV-1 Gag. General study points: Antigen-responding cells were enriched for degenerate expanded CDR3beta sequences.

A remark on this clone: Its matching antigen is unknown.

Cells were stimulated with overlapping HIV-1 Gag 15-mer peptides. CD40L-negative CD69-negative CD45RO-high memory CD4+ T cells were sorted as populations depleted of antigen-responding cells. CD8+ T cells were removed from PBMCs prior to stimulation. Sequencing used immunoSEQ version 4 in survey mode. Some clones are missing from TCRdb's copy, which holds only in-frame ones; the method was immunoSEQ multiplex PCR. Counted here are 25,000 to 40,000 clones, 65% to 90% occurring once; the ten biggest clones make up 15% to 20%. V lost 4 bases and J lost 0, with 8 bases in between. The CDR3 runs 14 residues. In germline, CDR1 is WNHNN, CDR2 SYGVQD (reference sequence).

The V and J genes are TRBV10-1 and TRBJ2-3, with D tentatively TRBD2 (5 bases). The TCR originated in an adult woman with HIV who was CMV-seropositive. This specimen was CD4+ T cells sorted from PBMCs after roughly 19-hour stimulation, taken from a patient who received antiretroviral therapy. The CDR3 DNA sequence: TGCGCCAGCAGTGTGGCGGGCAGCACAGATACGCAGTATTTT. This sequence encodes CASSVAGSTDTQYF.